One TCR beta chain is described in this entry. Its antigen is not identified. While the first cohort had 700 or so subjects, the donors belonged to the separate validation cohort of 120 subjects. Assay: immunoSEQ multiplex PCR; the TCRdb copy retains only in-frame clones and omits some. The data show some 130,000 clones, just under 85% seen once. This record comes from a study of cytomegalovirus exposure and HLA in healthy donors. CDR3 size: 12 residues. Germline V lookup: CDR1 SQVTM, CDR2 ANQGSEA. V was pared by 4 bases and J by 3 bases, with 8 bases between. Findings and caveats of the study: The study flagged around 160 TCR beta chains as cytomegalovirus-associated. Reports credit the classifier with highly specific, highly sensitive diagnosis of cytomegalovirus status.

Sequencing was done on a sample of PBMCs. This receptor was identified in a man aged 25 to 40 in good health and CMV-seropositive. This chain joins TRBV29-1 and TRBJ2-3; D call uncertain. This CDR3 is CSVASRTDTQYF. The CDR3 DNA follows: TGCAGCGTTGCCTCCAGGACAGATACGCAGTATTTT.